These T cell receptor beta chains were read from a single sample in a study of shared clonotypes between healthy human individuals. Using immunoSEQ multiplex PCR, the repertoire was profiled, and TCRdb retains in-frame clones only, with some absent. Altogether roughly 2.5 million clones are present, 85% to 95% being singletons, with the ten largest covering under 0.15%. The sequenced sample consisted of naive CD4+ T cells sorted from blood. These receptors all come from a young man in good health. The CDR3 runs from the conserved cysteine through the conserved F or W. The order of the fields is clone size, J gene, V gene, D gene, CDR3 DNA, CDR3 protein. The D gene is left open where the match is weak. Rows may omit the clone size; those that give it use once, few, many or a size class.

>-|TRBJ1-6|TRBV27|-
TGTGCCAGCAGTTTTGTGAAGGGGTTTAATTCACCCCTCCACTTT
CASSFVKGFNSPLHF
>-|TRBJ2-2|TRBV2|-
TGTGCCAGCAGTAGGGAACAGGGCATCGGGGAGCTGTTTTTT
CASSREQGIGELFF
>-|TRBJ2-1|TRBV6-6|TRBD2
TGTGCCAGCAGTGCCACAGCTAGCGGGGGTAATAATGAGCAGTTCTTC
CASSATASGGNNEQFF
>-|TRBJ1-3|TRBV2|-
TGTGCCAGCAGCGAAGGACAAACAAGAGGAAACACCATATATTTT
CASSEGQTRGNTIYF
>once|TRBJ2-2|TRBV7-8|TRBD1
TGTGCCAGCAGCTTCACAGGGGGGACCGGGGAGCTGTTTTTT
CASSFTGGTGELFF
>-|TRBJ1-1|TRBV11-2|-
TGTGCCAGCAGCTTACGAGCCGCTGAAGCTTTCTTT
CASSLRAAEAFF
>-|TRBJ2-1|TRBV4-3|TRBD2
TGCGCCAGCAGCGGGACTAGCGGGACGCCCAATGAGCAGTTCTTC
CASSGTSGTPNEQFF
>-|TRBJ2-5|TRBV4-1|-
TGCGCCAGCAGCCAAGGGAGTGCTAGCACACAAGAGACCCAGTACTTC
CASSQGSASTQETQYF
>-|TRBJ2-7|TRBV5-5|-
TGTGCCAGCAGCCGAACCTCCGACTACGAGCAGTACTTC
CASSRTSDYEQYF
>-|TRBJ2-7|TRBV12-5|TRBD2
TGTGCTAGTGGTTTGGTACTAGCGGGAGTTGGAGAGCAGTACTTC
CASGLVLAGVGEQYF
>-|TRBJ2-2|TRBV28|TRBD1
TGTGCCAGCAGTGTCATGCCCGGGACAGGGGCCGGGGAGCTGTTTTTT
CASSVMPGTGAGELFF
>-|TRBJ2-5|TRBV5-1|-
TGCGCCAGCAGCCCGGACTACATCCAAGAGACCCAGTACTTC
CASSPDYIQETQYF
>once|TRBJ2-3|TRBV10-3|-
TGTGCCATCAGTGACTTAAATACGCAGTATTTT
CAISDLNTQYF
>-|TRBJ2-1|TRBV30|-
TGTGCCTGGAGTGAGCTACTACCTCCCAATGAGCAGTTCTTC
CAWSELLPPNEQFF
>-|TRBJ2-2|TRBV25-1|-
TGTGCCAGCAGTGATACAAGAACGGGGACCGGGGAGCTGTTTTTT
CASSDTRTGTGELFF
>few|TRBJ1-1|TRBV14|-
TGTGCCAGCAGCCAACAAGCGAACACTGAAGCTTTCTTT
CASSQQANTEAFF
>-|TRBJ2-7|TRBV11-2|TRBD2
TGTGCCAGCAGCTCCACTAGCGGATCCTACGAGCAGTACTTC
CASSSTSGSYEQYF
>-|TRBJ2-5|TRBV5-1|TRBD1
TGCGCCAGCAGTTTTTTGACAGGGGTCGAAGAGACCCAGTACTTC
CASSFLTGVEETQYF
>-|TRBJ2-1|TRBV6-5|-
TGTGCCAGCAGTTACTGGGGAGGTGATGAGCAGTTCTTC
CASSYWGGDEQFF
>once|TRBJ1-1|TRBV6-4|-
TGTGCCAGCAGCGTTACAGCGAACACTGAAGCTTTCTTT
CASSVTANTEAFF
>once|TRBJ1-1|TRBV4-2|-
TGTGCCAGCAGCCACGCGGGCCACACTGAAGCTTTCTTT
CASSHAGHTEAFF
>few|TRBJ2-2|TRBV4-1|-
TGCGCCAGCAGCCCGAGGTTAGACGGGGAGCTGTTTTTT
CASSPRLDGELFF
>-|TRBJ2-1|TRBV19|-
TGTGCCAGTAGTACCACCCTTAGCGGAACAGAGCAGTTCTTC
CASSTTLSGTEQFF
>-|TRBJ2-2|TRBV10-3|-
TGTGCCATCAGTGCTGCCGGGCACCGGCCCGCCGGGGAGCTGTTTTTT
CAISAAGHRPAGELFF
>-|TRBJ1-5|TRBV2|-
TGTGCCAGCACAAGGGGTATCAGCAATCAGCCCCAGCATTTT
CASTRGISNQPQHF
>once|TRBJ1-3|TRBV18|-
TGTGCCAGCTCACCAAGGACTCAATCTTCCCCTAACTCTGGAAACACCATATATTTT
CASSPRTQSSPNSGNTIYF
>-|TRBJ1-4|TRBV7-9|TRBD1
TGTGCCAGCAGCTTACGCAGGGGGGACGGTAATGAAAAACTGTTTTTT
CASSLRRGDGNEKLFF